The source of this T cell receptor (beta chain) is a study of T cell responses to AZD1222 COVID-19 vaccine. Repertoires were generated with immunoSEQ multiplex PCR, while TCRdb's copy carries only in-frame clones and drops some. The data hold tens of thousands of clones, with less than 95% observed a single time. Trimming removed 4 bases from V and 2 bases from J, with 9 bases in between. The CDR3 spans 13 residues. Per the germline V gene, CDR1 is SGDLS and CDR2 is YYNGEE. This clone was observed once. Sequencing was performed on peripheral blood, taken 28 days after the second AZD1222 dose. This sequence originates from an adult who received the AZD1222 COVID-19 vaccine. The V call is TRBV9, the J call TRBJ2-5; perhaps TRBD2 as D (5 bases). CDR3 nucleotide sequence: TGTGCCAGCAGCCCCGCGGGTCAAGAGACCCAGTACTTC. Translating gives CASSPAGQETQYF.